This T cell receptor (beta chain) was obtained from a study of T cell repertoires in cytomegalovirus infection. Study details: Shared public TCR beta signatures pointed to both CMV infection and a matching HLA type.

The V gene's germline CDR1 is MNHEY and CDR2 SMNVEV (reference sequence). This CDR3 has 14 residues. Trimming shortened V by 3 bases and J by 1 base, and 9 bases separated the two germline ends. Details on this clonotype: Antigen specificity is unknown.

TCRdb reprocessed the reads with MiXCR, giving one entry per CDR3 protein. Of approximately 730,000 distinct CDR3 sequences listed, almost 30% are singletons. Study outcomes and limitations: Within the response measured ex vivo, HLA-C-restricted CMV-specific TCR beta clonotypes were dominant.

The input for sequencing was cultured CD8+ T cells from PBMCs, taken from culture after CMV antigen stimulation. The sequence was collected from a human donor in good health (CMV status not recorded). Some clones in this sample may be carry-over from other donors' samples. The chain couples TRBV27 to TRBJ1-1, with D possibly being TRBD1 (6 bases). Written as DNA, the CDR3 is TGTGCCAGCAGTTTCGGGACACAGAACACTGAAGCTTTCTTT. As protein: CASSFGTQNTEAFF.